Here is one T cell receptor beta chain with its context. Its antigen is unidentified. This sample is drawn from a study of T cell responses to AZD1222 COVID-19 vaccine. Here immunoSEQ multiplex PCR was the method, and the copy in TCRdb shows in-frame clones only, minus some. In the table there are around 89,000 clones, approximately 90% of which are singletons. Germline-derived CDR1 and CDR2 are SEHNR and FQNEAQ (reference sequence). This CDR3 is built from 13 residues. Trimming took 5 bases from V and 5 from J, leaving 9 bases between them. Study-level results: Targets within unmutated variant regions were reportedly found for nearly half of spike-specific TCRs.

The sample here was peripheral blood, taken on day 0 of AZD1222 vaccination. This chain joins TRBV7-9 and TRBJ1-4; weak D call: TRBD1 (5 bases). The clonotype comes from an adult in good health. The CDR3 sequence is CASSPGLNEKLFF. Written as DNA, the CDR3 is TGTGCCAGCAGCCCGGGACTCAATGAAAAACTGTTTTTT.